This paragraph reports one T cell receptor (beta chain). Its antigen is currently unknown. The PCR had 60 Vbeta and 13 Jbeta primers. The table came from immunoSEQ multiplex PCR; TCRdb's copy has only in-frame clones and leaves some out. The sample shows roughly 190,000 clones, approximately 86% of them seen only once. This entry belongs to a study of cytomegalovirus exposure and HLA in healthy donors. Study outcomes and limitations: The dataset shows that most TCR sequences were rare, while some public TCRs occurred in many donors. In an earlier analysis, in several hundred donors, most V segments appeared productive either ~90% or ~30% of the time. The authors assumed roughly uniform sequencing depth across donors for presence/absence analyses.

Germline V CDR1 and CDR2: SNHLY, FYNNEI. This CDR3 spans 14 amino acids. Trimming cost V 10 bases and J 0 bases, with 16 bases left between them. Sample: PBMCs. The chain carries TRBV2 and TRBJ2-7; D is uncertain. This sequence originates from a woman younger than 35 in good health and CMV-seronegative. The CDR3 is CAISHQSNSYEQYF. Written as DNA, the CDR3 is TGTGCCATCTCCCATCAGTCCAACTCCTACGAGCAGTACTTC.